The 23 T cell receptor beta chains reported below all come from one sample, sequenced in a study of blood T cell repertoires in COVID-19. Sequencing was performed with immunoSEQ multiplex PCR; in TCRdb, only in-frame clones are kept and a portion is missing. The data hold around 500,000 clones, with approximately 90% observed a single time. The sequencing sample was made of PBMCs or T cells enriched from blood (not recorded which). These receptors were collected from a woman aged 40 to 50 who had recovered from COVID-19.

This chain uses TRBV7-9 with TRBJ2-7; 7 bases map to TRBD2. Losses at the gene ends were 1 base for V and 7 bases for J; bases not matched to a gene: 7. Per germline, CDR1 SEHNR and CDR2 FQNEAQ (reference sequence). The CDR3 length is 14 residues. CDR3 loop: CASSLGSGGGEQYF. The CDR3 bases are TGTGCCAGCAGCTTAGGATCGGGGGGTGGAGAGCAGTACTTC.

The J gene is TRBJ2-1, the V gene TRBV27; 10 nucleotides match TRBD2. J was trimmed by 5 bases and V by 5 bases; bases with no gene match: 6. The CDR3 spans 15 residues. Germline CDR1 is MNHEY and CDR2 is SMNVEV (reference sequence). CDR3 amino acids: CASSPRTSGDNEQFF. CDR3 coding DNA: TGTGCCAGCAGTCCGCGGACTAGCGGAGACAATGAGCAGTTCTTC.

The V gene is TRBV15, the J gene TRBJ2-3; 10 nucleotides match TRBD2. V trimming: 5 bases; J trimming: 2 bases; junction bases outside the gene matches: 7. Germline V gene sequence: CDR1 LNHNV, CDR2 YYDKDF (reference sequence). The CDR3 spans 16 residues. DNA for the CDR3: TGTGCCACCAGCCTAGGACTAGCGGAAGCCACAGATACGCAGTATTTT. Translating it yields CATSLGLAEATDTQYF.

The chain combines TRBV2 with TRBJ2-7; 8 positions match TRBD1. Germline V gene data show CDR1 as SNHLY and CDR2 as FYNNEI. The V and J ends lost 6 bases and 3 bases, in that order; junction bases with no gene match: 7. The CDR3 covers 14 residues. DNA of the CDR3: TGTGCCAGCAGAGGGGACAGGTTTTACTACGAGCAGTACTTC. Amino acid sequence: CASRGDRFYYEQYF.

CDR3 loop: CASSQGIPGQGGYEQYF. For the CDR3, the DNA is TGCGCCAGCAGCCAAGGTATACCGGGACAGGGGGGCTACGAGCAGTACTTC. The chain couples TRBV4-1 to TRBJ2-7; 11 bases are a match to TRBD1. The CDR3 consists of 17 residues. CDR1 is MGHRA, CDR2 YSYEKL, per germline. V was clipped by 1 base and J by 3 bases; unmatched bases: 8.

In its sample, this clone was seen once. CDR3 DNA: TGTGCCAGCAGTTTGGGCCAACGGGCTTTCTTT. Translating gives CASSLGQRAFF. The rearrangement joins TRBV12-3 or TRBV12-4 to TRBJ1-1; D not certain. V lost 3 bases, J lost 11 bases, and 10 bases lay in between. CDR3 length: 11 amino acids.

This rearrangement joins TRBV4-3 to TRBJ1-2; tentative D call: TRBD1 (5 bases). Germline V gives CDR1 LGHNA, CDR2 YSLEER. The CDR3 runs to 14 residues. V was pared by 0 bases and J by 9 bases, with 14 bases between. CDR3 bases: TGCGCCAGCAGCCAAGATACGGCCGGGGGAAGCTACACCTTC. This gives the protein CASSQDTAGGSYTF.

The CDR3 reads CSVAKRGTGRSDEQFF. Written as DNA, the CDR3 is TGCAGCGTCGCAAAGAGAGGGACAGGGAGGAGTGATGAGCAGTTCTTC. The genes are TRBV29-1 and TRBJ2-1; TRBD1 agrees at 9 bases. Unmatched junction bases numbered 17, after V lost 6 bases and J lost 8 bases. This CDR3 region has 16 residues. The germline CDR1 and CDR2 sequences are SQVTM and ANQGSEA.

The rearrangement joins TRBV10-2 to TRBJ2-1; 8 bases match TRBD2. Germline V CDR1 and CDR2: WSHSY, SAAADI. J was trimmed by 0 bases and V by 4 bases; bases with no gene match: 11. The CDR3 covers 18 residues. CDR3 region: CASSGGAGAGGSYNEQFF. The CDR3 region has the DNA TGCGCCAGCAGTGGGGGAGCGGGAGCTGGGGGCTCCTACAATGAGCAGTTCTTC.

CDR3 DNA: TGTGCCAGCAGCCTGGGGGGGGGAGGCACTGAAGCTTTCTTT. Translated: CASSLGGGGTEAFF. J is TRBJ1-1 and V is TRBV3-1 (or the pseudogene TRBV3-2); possible D gene TRBD1, 5 bases. Germline CDR1 LGHDT, CDR2 YNNKEL (reference sequence). V was clipped by 4 bases and J by 4 bases, with 13 bases between them. The CDR3 has 14 residues.

The chain links TRBV9 to TRBJ2-1, with D tentatively TRBD2 (5 bases). Per the germline V gene, CDR1 is SGDLS and CDR2 is YYNGEE. Trimming took 4 bases from V and 6 from J, leaving 20 bases between them. There are 16 residues in the CDR3. The CDR3 DNA sequence: TGTGCCAGCAGCCCCCGGGTTAGCGAGTACGCCAATGAGCAGTTCTTC. Encoded protein: CASSPRVSEYANEQFF.

The chain combines TRBV5-8 with TRBJ2-3; TRBD2 matches at 10 bases. Germline assignment: CDR1 SGHTS and CDR2 YDEGEE. The CDR3 has 16 amino acids. V gave up 3 bases and J gave up 0 bases; unmatched junction bases: 4. CDR3 residues: CASSYPSGGSTDTQYF. The CDR3 DNA sequence: TGTGCCAGCAGCTATCCTAGCGGGGGTAGCACAGATACGCAGTATTTT.

This sequence joins TRBV9 and TRBJ1-2, with TRBD1 matching over 7 bases. The V gene end was trimmed by 4 bases and the J gene end by 2 bases; junction bases not matched to a gene: 5. The CDR3 length is 14 residues. CDR1 is SGDLS and CDR2 is YYNGEE in the germline V gene. CDR3 in DNA: TGTGCCAGCAGCACACCGACAGGGAACTATGGCTACACCTTC. This codes for CASSTPTGNYGYTF.

The chain links TRBV7-9 to TRBJ2-2; 16 positions match TRBD2. After removal of 4 bases from V and 4 bases from J, the junction contained 6 bases not matched to a gene. This CDR3 contains 18 residues. Looked up from germline, CDR1 is SEHNR and CDR2 is FQNEAQ (reference sequence). The CDR3 nucleotides are TGTGCCAGCAGCTCGGGACTAGCGGGAGGGCCCGGCACCGGGGAGCTGTTTTTT. Translation gives CASSSGLAGGPGTGELFF.

This chain joins TRBV2 and TRBJ2-1; a weak D match, TRBD1 (5 bases). V lost 4 bases and J lost 6, with 16 bases in between. This CDR3 is built from 15 residues. The V gene's germline CDR1 is SNHLY and CDR2 FYNNEI. The CDR3 spells CASSAVCAGCNEQFF. The CDR3 DNA is TGTGCCAGCAGTGCCGTGTGCGCAGGGTGCAATGAGCAGTTCTTC.

The chain recombines TRBV5-4 with TRBJ2-7; TRBD1 matches 8 bases. The CDR3 totals 16 residues. From germline, CDR1 is SGHNT and CDR2 YYREEE (reference sequence). J gave up 4 bases and V 0 bases, and 9 bases lay outside the gene matches. CDR3 region: CASSLAGGQGAYEQYF. The CDR3 bases are TGTGCCAGCAGCTTGGCCGGAGGGCAGGGGGCTTACGAGCAGTACTTC.

The chain joins TRBV3-1 (or the pseudogene TRBV3-2) to TRBJ2-3; 11 bases line up with TRBD1. The length of the CDR3 is 17 residues. V was pared by 0 bases and J by 4 bases, with 6 bases of the junction left unmatched. Per the germline V gene, CDR1 is LGHDT and CDR2 is YNNKEL (reference sequence). In nucleotides, the CDR3 is TGTGCCAGCAGCCAAGACCTATGGACAGGGGGCTCAGATACGCAGTATTTT. Translating gives CASSQDLWTGGSDTQYF.

The chain joins TRBV14 to TRBJ2-1; D not resolved. This CDR3 has 13 residues. CDR1 is SGHDN and CDR2 is FVKESK in the germline V gene. V gave up 2 bases and J gave up 9 bases, with 11 bases separating them. Here the CDR3 reads CASSQTLSGEQFF. Written as DNA, the CDR3 is TGTGCCAGCAGCCAAACACTTTCGGGTGAGCAGTTCTTC.

The gene calls are TRBV10-3 and TRBJ1-2; TRBD1 is a possible D gene (6 bases). The CDR3 sequence is 15 residues long. V lost 3 bases, J lost 8 bases, and 19 bases lay in between. The germline V gene encodes CDR1 ENHRY and CDR2 SYGVKD. The CDR3 region is CAISDSTRLGAGYTF. The CDR3 DNA follows: TGTGCCATCAGTGACTCCACGAGGTTGGGGGCCGGCTACACCTTC.

The chain joins TRBV21-1 to TRBJ2-7; TRBD2, the table's D call, was not compared with the DNA. TRBV21-1 is deemed a pseudogene. The CDR3 consists of 18 residues. The CDR3 spells CASSWTPLGLAQTYEQYF. CDR3 nucleotides: TGTGCCAGCAGCTGGACACCGCTCGGACTAGCGCAGACCTACGAGCAGTACTTC.

This clone was detected once. The chain combines TRBV28 with TRBJ2-7, with 8 positions matching TRBD1. This CDR3 has 11 residues. V was clipped by 11 bases and J by 7 bases; unmatched bases: 7. The germline gives CDR1 MDHEN, CDR2 SYDVKM. In DNA form, the CDR3 reads TGTGCCGCGGGACAGGTTCATGAGCAGTACTTC. Amino acid sequence: CAAGQVHEQYF.

The chain couples TRBV5-6 to TRBJ1-1; TRBD1 aligns across 12 bases. This CDR3 is 13 amino acids long. V trimming: 10 bases; J trimming: 1 base; junction bases outside the gene matches: 2. Germline V gene sequence: CDR1 SGHDT, CDR2 YYEEEE. The CDR3 reads CAGGQGANTEAFF. As DNA, the CDR3 is TGTGCCGGGGGACAGGGGGCGAACACTGAAGCTTTCTTT.

This chain uses TRBV6-2 or TRBV6-3 with TRBJ1-1; weak D call: TRBD1 (6 bases). V lost 2 bases and J 1 base, leaving 11 bases between the germline ends. The CDR3 totals 15 residues. Per the germline V gene, CDR1 is MNHEY and CDR2 is SVGEGT. CDR3 coding DNA: TGTGCCAGCAGTTACATCCCAGGGGAGAACACTGAAGCTTTCTTT. Amino acid sequence: CASSYIPGENTEAFF.